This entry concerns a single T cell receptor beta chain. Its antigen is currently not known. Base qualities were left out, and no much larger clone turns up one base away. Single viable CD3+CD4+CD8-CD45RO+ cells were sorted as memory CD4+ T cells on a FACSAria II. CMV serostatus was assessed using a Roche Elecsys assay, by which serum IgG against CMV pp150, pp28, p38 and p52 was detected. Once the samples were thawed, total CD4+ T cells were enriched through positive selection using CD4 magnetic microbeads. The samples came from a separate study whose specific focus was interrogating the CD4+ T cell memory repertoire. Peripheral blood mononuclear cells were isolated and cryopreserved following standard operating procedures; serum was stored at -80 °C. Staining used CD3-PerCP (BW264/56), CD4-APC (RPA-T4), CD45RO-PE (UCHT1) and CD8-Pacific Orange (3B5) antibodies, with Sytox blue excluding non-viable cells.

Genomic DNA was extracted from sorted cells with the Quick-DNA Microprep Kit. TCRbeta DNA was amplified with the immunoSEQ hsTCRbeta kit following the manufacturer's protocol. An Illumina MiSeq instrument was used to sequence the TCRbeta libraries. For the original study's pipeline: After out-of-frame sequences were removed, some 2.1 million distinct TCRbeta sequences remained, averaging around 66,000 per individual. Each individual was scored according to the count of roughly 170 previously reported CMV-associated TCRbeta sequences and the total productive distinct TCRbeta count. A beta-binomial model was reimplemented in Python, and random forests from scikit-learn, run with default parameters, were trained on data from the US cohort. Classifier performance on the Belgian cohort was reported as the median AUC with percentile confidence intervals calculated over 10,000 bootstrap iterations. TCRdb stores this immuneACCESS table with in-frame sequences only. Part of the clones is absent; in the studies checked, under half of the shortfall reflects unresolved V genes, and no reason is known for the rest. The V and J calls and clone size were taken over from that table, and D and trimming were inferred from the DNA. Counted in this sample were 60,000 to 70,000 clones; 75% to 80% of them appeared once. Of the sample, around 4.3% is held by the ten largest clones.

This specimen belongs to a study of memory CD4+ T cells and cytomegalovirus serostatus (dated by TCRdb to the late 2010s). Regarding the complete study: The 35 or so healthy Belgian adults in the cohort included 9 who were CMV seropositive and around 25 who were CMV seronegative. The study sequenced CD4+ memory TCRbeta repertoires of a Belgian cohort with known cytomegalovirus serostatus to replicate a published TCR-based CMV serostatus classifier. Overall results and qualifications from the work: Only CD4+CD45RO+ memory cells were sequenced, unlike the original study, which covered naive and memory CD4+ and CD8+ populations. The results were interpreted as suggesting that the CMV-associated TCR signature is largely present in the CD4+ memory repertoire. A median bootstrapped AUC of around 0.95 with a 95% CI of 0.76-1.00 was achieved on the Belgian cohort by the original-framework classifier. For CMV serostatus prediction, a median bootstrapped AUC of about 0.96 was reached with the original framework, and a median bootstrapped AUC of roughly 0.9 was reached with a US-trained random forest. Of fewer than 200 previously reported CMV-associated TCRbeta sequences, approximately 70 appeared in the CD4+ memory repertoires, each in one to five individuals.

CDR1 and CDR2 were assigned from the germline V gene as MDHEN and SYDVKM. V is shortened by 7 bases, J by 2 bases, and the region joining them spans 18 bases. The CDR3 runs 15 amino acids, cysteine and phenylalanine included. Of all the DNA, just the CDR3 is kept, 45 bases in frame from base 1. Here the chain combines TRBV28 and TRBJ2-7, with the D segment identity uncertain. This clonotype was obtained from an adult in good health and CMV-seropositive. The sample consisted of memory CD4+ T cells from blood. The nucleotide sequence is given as TGTGCCAGCAACCGAATGGGATCTATAGCCTACGAGCAGTACTTC. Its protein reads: CASNRMGSIAYEQYF.